Shown below are 27 T cell receptor beta chains from a single sample sequenced in a study of diagnostic markers for celiac disease. TCRdb reprocessed the reads and stores each CDR3 protein as one record, lacking DNA. The table for this sample gives about 7,500 distinct CDR3 sequences. What was sequenced was either unsorted cells or a sorted T cell fraction (not recorded which). The receptors here all came from a human donor. This table probably holds off-target reads from a library built for another chain.

J is TRBJ1-1 and V is TRBV27; there is no DNA to check the TCRdb D call of TRBD1. The CDR3 runs to 14 residues. The germline CDR1 and CDR2 sequences are MNHEY and SMNVEV (reference sequence). The CDR3 loop is CASSFRPGSSEAFF.

V usage is TRBV20-1 and J usage is TRBJ2-1; with no DNA, the TCRdb D assignment of TRBD2 cannot be verified. The CDR3 is 19 amino acids. Germline values: CDR1 DFQATT, CDR2 SNEGSKA (reference sequence). CDR3 in amino acids: CSARPATSPLAGGPGEQFF.

The J gene is TRBJ1-2, the V gene TRBV29-1; TCRdb's D gene call, TRBD1, goes unchecked for lack of DNA. The CDR3 covers 14 residues. Germline V gene data show CDR1 as SQVTM and CDR2 as ANQGSEA. The CDR3 protein is CSVEEVRAGYGYTF.

This chain connects TRBV7-9 to TRBJ2-1. In germline, CDR1 is SEHNR, CDR2 FQNEAQ (reference sequence). This CDR3 is built from 12 residues. CDR3 region: CASSLGSNEQFF. Together with reference TRBV7-9 and TRBJ2-1, the CDR3 gives the full variable domain: DTGVSQNPRHKITKRGQNVTFRCDPISEHNRLYWYRQTLGQGPEFLTYFQNEAQLEKSRLLSDRFSAERPKGSFSTLEIQRTEQGDSAMYLCASSLGSNEQFFGPGTRLTVL.

By frequency, this clonotype is medium-sized. The rearrangement links TRBV6-1 to TRBJ1-1. Germline loops: CDR1 MNHNS, CDR2 SASEGT. The CDR3 has 13 amino acids. The CDR3 spells CASRFTTYTEAFF.

This chain links TRBV19 with TRBJ1-2; lacking DNA, the TRBD1 call made by TCRdb goes unchecked. The CDR3 has 20 amino acids. The germline V gene has CDR1 LNHDA and CDR2 SQIVND (reference sequence). The CDR3 spells CASSFVLPGGPSSTRDGYTF.

The chain joins TRBV7-2 to TRBJ2-5; no DNA is available, so the TRBD1 call from TCRdb remains unchecked. Germline assignment: CDR1 SGHTA and CDR2 FQGNSA. This CDR3 spans 15 amino acids. The CDR3 spells CASSSAPGVGETQYF.

The V call is TRBV28, the J call TRBJ1-2; the TCRdb call, TRBD1, lacks DNA for checking. This CDR3 region has 15 residues. Germline CDR1 MDHEN, CDR2 SYDVKM. The CDR3: CASSLNGQGARGYTF.

This clonotype shows up as large by frequency. This rearrangement joins TRBV20-1 to TRBJ2-1. Germline V gene lookup returns CDR1 DFQATT and CDR2 SNEGSKA (reference sequence). The CDR3 runs to 11 residues. The CDR3 here is CSARDWDEQFF.

CDR3 loop: CASSSKPASGIYNEQFF. The chain is built from TRBV5-1 and TRBJ2-1; the TRBD2 assignment by TCRdb is unverifiable without DNA. This CDR3 is 17 amino acids long. Germline V gene lookup returns CDR1 SGHRS and CDR2 YFSETQ.

Judged by frequency, this clonotype is large. V gene TRBV20-1 combines with J gene TRBJ2-3; TCRdb gives TRBD2 as the D gene, but with no DNA this cannot be confirmed. The CDR3 has 16 residues. Looked up from germline, CDR1 is DFQATT and CDR2 is SNEGSKA (reference sequence). The CDR3 sequence is CSASFGLIAGAPTQYF.

This chain joins TRBV28 and TRBJ1-5. The CDR3 has 17 amino acids. From germline, CDR1 is MDHEN and CDR2 SYDVKM. The CDR3 spells CASRGGVGGSSNQPQHF.

This clonotype is labeled medium-sized based on frequency. This chain joins TRBV7-9 and TRBJ1-4. Per the germline V gene, CDR1 is SEHNR and CDR2 is FQNEAQ (reference sequence). The CDR3 is 13 amino acids. The CDR3 spells CASSRRAGEKLFF.

The V and J genes are TRBV3-1 and TRBJ2-2. The CDR3 runs to 14 residues. CDR1 is LGHDT, CDR2 YNNKEL, per germline (reference sequence). The CDR3 loop reads CASSQTRNSGELFF.

The chain combines TRBV6-1 with TRBJ2-1. This CDR3 is built from 15 residues. Germline CDR1 and CDR2: MNHNS and SASEGT. CDR3 protein: CASKVMGVSYNEQFF.

The V gene is TRBV3-1, the J gene TRBJ2-2. CDR3 length: 14 amino acids. Germline V gives CDR1 LGHDT, CDR2 YNNKEL (reference sequence). CDR3 sequence: CASSYQANTGELFF.

This chain uses TRBV20-1 with TRBJ2-1; TCRdb outputs TRBD1, but without DNA this stays unchecked. This CDR3 region has 14 residues. Germline lookup yields CDR1 DFQATT and CDR2 SNEGSKA (reference sequence). CDR3 sequence reads: CSASGGGTYNEQFF.

The CDR3 loop is CAWSRAGGPLTKNIQYF. This chain connects TRBV30 to TRBJ2-4; as DNA is missing, the TRBD2 call by TCRdb cannot be tested. Germline-derived CDR1 and CDR2 are GTSNPN and SVGIG (reference sequence). This CDR3 is built from 17 residues.

This clonotype is deemed medium-sized by its frequency. V is TRBV7-9 and J is TRBJ1-1; TCRdb picks TRBD1, but there is no DNA to check that call. Germline CDR1 is SEHNR and CDR2 is FQNEAQ (reference sequence). The CDR3 spans 13 residues. CDR3: CASQRQLNTEAFF.

The J gene is TRBJ2-2, the V gene TRBV6-5; no DNA is available, so the TRBD2 call from TCRdb remains unchecked. The CDR3 has 15 amino acids. Germline CDR1 and CDR2: MNHEY and SVGAGI. CDR3 sequence: CASSLEGPYTGELFF.

CDR3 loop: CASSLAWNVNTEAFF. This rearrangement joins TRBV5-1 to TRBJ1-1. The CDR3 has 15 residues. In germline, CDR1 is SGHRS, CDR2 YFSETQ.

This chain connects TRBV5-1 to TRBJ1-3; TCRdb picks TRBD1, but there is no DNA to check that call. The CDR3 length is 15 residues. Germline loops: CDR1 SGHRS, CDR2 YFSETQ. CDR3 sequence: CASSPGGALGNTIYF.

This clonotype registers medium-sized (0.01 to 0.1%) by frequency. This chain connects TRBV5-6 to TRBJ2-5; TCRdb reports TRBD1, a call that lacks DNA to check it against. The CDR3 runs to 15 residues. Germline-derived CDR1 and CDR2 are SGHDT and YYEEEE. The CDR3: CASSTGEGYQETQYF.

V is TRBV2 and J is TRBJ2-1; lacking DNA, the TRBD2 call made by TCRdb goes unchecked. This CDR3 contains 14 residues. Germline CDR1 SNHLY, CDR2 FYNNEI. CDR3 protein: CASSVEREGNEQFF.

The CDR3 is CASSGGNFLSGNTIYF. The rearrangement joins TRBV9 to TRBJ1-3. The CDR3 totals 16 residues. Germline assignment: CDR1 SGDLS and CDR2 YYNGEE.

The rearrangement uses TRBV10-3 and TRBJ1-5. The CDR3 contains 14 residues. The germline CDR1 and CDR2 sequences are ENHRY and SYGVKD. This CDR3 is CAISPHQFDQPQHF.

The CDR3 sequence is CASSHDRDTYEQYF. The chain uses TRBV12-3 or TRBV12-4 and TRBJ2-7; without DNA, the TCRdb call of TRBD1 cannot be checked. The CDR3 is made up of 14 amino acids.